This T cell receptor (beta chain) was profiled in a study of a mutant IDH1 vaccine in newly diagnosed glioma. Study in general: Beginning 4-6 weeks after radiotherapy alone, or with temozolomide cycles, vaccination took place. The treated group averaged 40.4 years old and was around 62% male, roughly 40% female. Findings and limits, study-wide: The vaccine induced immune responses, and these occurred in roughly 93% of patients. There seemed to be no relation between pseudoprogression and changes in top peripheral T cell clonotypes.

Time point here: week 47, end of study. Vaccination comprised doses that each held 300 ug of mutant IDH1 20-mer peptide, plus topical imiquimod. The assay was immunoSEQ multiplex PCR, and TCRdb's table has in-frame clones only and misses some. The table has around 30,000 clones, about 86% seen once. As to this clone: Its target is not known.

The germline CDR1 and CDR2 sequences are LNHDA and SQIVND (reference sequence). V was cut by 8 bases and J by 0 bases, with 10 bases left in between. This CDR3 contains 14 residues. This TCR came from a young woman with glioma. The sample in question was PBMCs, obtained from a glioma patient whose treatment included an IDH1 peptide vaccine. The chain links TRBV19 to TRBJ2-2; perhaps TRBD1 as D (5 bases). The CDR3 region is CASGATANTGELFF. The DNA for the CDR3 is TGTGCCAGTGGGGCTACCGCGAACACCGGGGAGCTGTTTTTT.